This T cell receptor (beta chain) was sequenced during a study of glioma-infiltrating T cells. The iRepertoire nested amplicon-rescue multiplex PCR amplified TCR alpha and beta CDR3s from RNA. One-step reverse transcription and amplification started from approximately 100-400 ng of tissue mRNA or PBMC total RNA. TCRdb re-called the multiplex PCR reads through MiXCR, storing one row per CDR3 protein. This sample carries around 180,000 distinct CDR3 sequences, around 45% of them seen once, and the ten largest clones take under 6.5%. In regard to this clonotype: This may stem from a read error, because a much larger clone lies one nucleotide away.

CDR1 is LGHNA, CDR2 YNFKEQ, per germline. V was shortened by 0 bases and J by 5 bases, with 5 bases between the two germline ends. The CDR3 loop spans 13 amino acids. This rearrangement joins TRBV4-2 to TRBJ2-1; no clear D. The sequenced sample consisted of glioma tissue, nonneoplastic brain tissue, or PBMCs (not recorded which). The sequence came from a human donor with low-grade glioma or glioblastoma, undergoing nonglioma brain surgery, or in good health (not recorded which). CDR3 sequence reads: CASSQDWDNEQFF. The CDR3 DNA follows: TGTGCCAGCAGCCAAGACTGGGACAATGAGCAGTTCTTC.